This is a list of T cell receptor beta chains from one sample in a study of T cell responses to AZD1222 COVID-19 vaccine. Using immunoSEQ multiplex PCR, the repertoire was profiled, and TCRdb retains in-frame clones only, with some absent. The sample lists fewer than 200,000 clones, 90% to 95% seen once, with roughly 1.7% in the top ten. The source material was peripheral blood, sampled 28 days after the second AZD1222 dose. These receptors all stem from an adult who received the AZD1222 COVID-19 vaccine. Each CDR3 is given with its conserved first and last residue. D genes are given only for firm matches. The size of a clone is reported for some rows only, either as once, few or many, or as a class for expanded clones.

size,V,D,J,CDR3,DNA
NA,TRBV6-2/TRBV6-3,TRBD1,TRBJ2-5,CASSWTGREETQYF,TGTGCCAGCAGTTGGACAGGACGAGAAGAGACCCAGTACTTC
once,TRBV6-1,NA,TRBJ2-3,CASSERGWGVNPDTQYF,TGTGCCAGCAGTGAACGGGGCTGGGGGGTGAACCCAGATACGCAGTATTTT
NA,TRBV7-2,TRBD2,TRBJ2-6,CASSLFSGGRSGANVLTF,TGTGCCAGCAGCTTATTTTCGGGGGGTCGCTCTGGGGCCAACGTCCTGACTTTC
NA,TRBV25-1,NA,TRBJ1-2,CASSRAFLDGYTF,TGTGCCAGCAGCCGGGCCTTCTTGGATGGCTACACCTTC
NA,TRBV4-1,TRBD2,TRBJ2-7,CASSPGLAGGGQYF,TGCGCCAGCAGCCCTGGACTAGCGGGAGGGGGGCAGTACTTC
NA,TRBV19,NA,TRBJ2-6,CASSIWAGPNSLSGANVLTF,TGTGCCAGTAGTATATGGGCAGGCCCAAACTCTCTTTCTGGGGCCAACGTCCTGACTTTC
NA,TRBV18,NA,TRBJ1-2,CASSSGVNYGYTF,TGTGCCAGCTCATCCGGCGTGAACTATGGCTACACCTTC
once,TRBV6-2/TRBV6-3,NA,TRBJ2-1,CASSLGRDEFF,TGTGCCAGCAGTCTGGGTAGGGATGAGTTCTTC
NA,TRBV2,TRBD1,TRBJ2-7,CASCDRGSYEQYF,TGTGCCAGCTGCGACAGGGGTTCCTACGAGCAGTACTTC
NA,TRBV18,NA,TRBJ1-5,CASSPGTRRGNQPQHF,TGTGCCAGCTCACCAGGGACCCGGAGAGGCAATCAGCCCCAGCATTTT
NA,TRBV20-1,TRBD1,TRBJ2-7,CSASRQGYEQYF,TGCAGTGCAAGTCGACAGGGTTACGAGCAGTACTTC
once,TRBV7-2,NA,TRBJ2-1,CASSLTRNEQFF,TGTGCCAGCAGCCTAACTAGGAATGAGCAGTTCTTC
NA,TRBV19,TRBD1,TRBJ1-1,CASSPTGGNTEAFF,TGTGCCAGTAGTCCGACAGGGGGGAACACTGAAGCTTTCTTT
NA,TRBV2,NA,TRBJ2-3,CASSEWLASTDTQYF,TGTGCCAGCAGTGAGTGGCTAGCGTCGACAGATACGCAGTATTTT
once,TRBV11-2,TRBD2,TRBJ2-3,CASSPGLAGSTDTQYF,TGTGCCAGCAGCCCAGGACTAGCGGGTAGCACAGATACGCAGTATTTT
NA,TRBV5-1,TRBD2,TRBJ2-7,CASSREGLYEQYF,TGCGCCAGCAGCAGGGAGGGCCTTTATGAGCAGTACTTC
NA,TRBV11-2,NA,TRBJ2-1,CASSTRALRENEQFF,TGTGCCAGCAGCACCCGGGCCCTCAGGGAGAATGAGCAGTTCTTC
NA,TRBV7-4,TRBD2,TRBJ2-7,CASSPRTSGSIEQYF,TGTGCCAGCAGCCCAAGGACTAGCGGGAGCATCGAGCAGTACTTC
NA,TRBV7-9,NA,TRBJ1-1,CASSLQGNTEAFF,TGTGCCAGCAGCTTACAGGGGAACACTGAAGCTTTCTTT
NA,TRBV11-2,NA,TRBJ1-1,CASSRTGGTEAFF,TGTGCCAGCAGCCGAACGGGGGGGACTGAAGCTTTCTTT
NA,TRBV29-1,NA,TRBJ2-7,CSVVGVSYEQYF,TGCAGCGTTGTGGGGGTTTCCTACGAGCAGTACTTC
once,TRBV20-1,NA,TRBJ1-1,CSALLQGRAFF,TGCAGTGCTCTCCTTCAGGGTCGAGCTTTCTTT
NA,TRBV19,NA,TRBJ1-1,CASSIDERGNTEAFF,TGTGCCAGTAGTATAGATGAAAGGGGGAACACTGAAGCTTTCTTT
NA,TRBV11-2,NA,TRBJ2-1,CASSLNPQVSYNEQFF,TGTGCCAGCAGCTTGAATCCCCAAGTATCCTACAATGAGCAGTTCTTC
NA,TRBV30,TRBD1,TRBJ1-4,CAWKRGTGGEKLFF,TGTGCCTGGAAGCGGGGGACAGGGGGAGAAAAACTGTTTTTT
NA,TRBV2,NA,TRBJ1-5,CASTPAYSNQPQHF,TGTGCCAGCACTCCGGCGTATAGCAATCAGCCCCAGCATTTT
NA,TRBV14,TRBD1,TRBJ1-2,CASSQDRGIGGYTF,TGTGCCAGCAGCCAAGACAGGGGGATTGGAGGCTACACCTTC
once,TRBV24-1,NA,TRBJ1-2,CATSEEGLNGYTF,TGTGCCACCAGTGAGGAGGGGCTAAATGGCTACACCTTC
NA,TRBV6-5,NA,TRBJ1-1,CASSWISHPTEAFF,TGTGCCAGCAGTTGGATTTCCCACCCCACTGAAGCTTTCTTT
NA,TRBV7-8,TRBD2,TRBJ2-7,CASSPEASGSTYEQYF,TGTGCCAGCAGCCCGGAGGCTAGCGGGAGTACCTACGAGCAGTACTTC
NA,TRBV6-5,NA,TRBJ1-4,CASGSPFEKLFF,TGTGCCAGCGGCAGCCCCTTTGAAAAACTGTTTTTT
NA,TRBV6-5,TRBD1,TRBJ1-1,CASSYRTGGTEAFF,TGTGCCAGCAGTTACCGGACAGGGGGCACTGAAGCTTTCTTT
few,TRBV6-1,NA,TRBJ1-3,CASSEGRGRLGNTIYF,TGTGCCAGCAGTGAAGGGCGGGGGCGACTTGGAAACACCATATATTTT
NA,TRBV7-2,TRBD1,TRBJ1-2,CASSLAGTGVNYGYTF,TGTGCCAGCAGCTTAGCCGGGACAGGGGTTAACTATGGCTACACCTTC
NA,TRBV6-5,NA,TRBJ2-3,CASSPTGLVRDTQYF,TGTGCCAGCAGTCCCACGGGACTTGTAAGAGATACGCAGTATTTT
NA,TRBV18,TRBD1,TRBJ1-4,CASGRQGRSNEKLFF,TGTGCCAGCGGACGACAGGGGAGGTCTAATGAAAAACTGTTTTTT
NA,TRBV5-1,NA,TRBJ1-5,CASSRGPNNQPQHF,TGCGCCAGCAGCCGCGGGCCGAACAATCAGCCCCAGCATTTT
NA,TRBV29-1,NA,TRBJ1-1,CSAGTGLNTEAFF,TGCAGCGCTGGTACGGGACTTAACACTGAAGCTTTCTTT
NA,TRBV29-1,TRBD2,TRBJ2-3,CSVEASGGYTDTQYF,TGCAGCGTTGAGGCTAGCGGGGGATACACAGATACGCAGTATTTT
NA,TRBV10-3,TRBD2,TRBJ2-3,CAISDLGRGTDTQYF,TGTGCCATCAGTGACCTCGGGAGGGGCACAGATACGCAGTATTTT
NA,TRBV5-6,NA,TRBJ1-1,CASSWRWGQRGNTEAFF,TGTGCCAGCAGCTGGAGGTGGGGTCAGAGGGGGAACACTGAAGCTTTCTTT
NA,TRBV9,TRBD1,TRBJ1-1,CASPYRDRGRNTEAFF,TGTGCCAGCCCTTACCGGGACAGGGGGCGGAACACTGAAGCTTTCTTT
NA,TRBV29-1,NA,TRBJ2-1,CSVERSSPWRINEQFF,TGCAGCGTTGAGCGCTCATCCCCCTGGCGGATCAATGAGCAGTTCTTC
NA,TRBV2,TRBD2,TRBJ2-1,CASSAGTSRSNEQFF,TGTGCCAGCAGTGCCGGGACTAGCCGGTCCAATGAGCAGTTCTTC
NA,TRBV7-8,NA,TRBJ1-2,CASSLWTTNYGYTF,TGTGCCAGCAGCTTGTGGACCACTAACTATGGCTACACCTTC
NA,TRBV7-3,TRBD2,TRBJ2-1,CASRPSGGAPYNEQFF,TGTGCCAGCAGACCTAGCGGGGGGGCCCCATACAATGAGCAGTTCTTC
NA,TRBV7-8,TRBD2,TRBJ2-1,CASRSTSGNSYNEQFF,TGTGCCAGCAGGTCTACTAGCGGGAATTCCTACAATGAGCAGTTCTTC
NA,TRBV4-2,TRBD2,TRBJ2-1,CASSRTSGGSSSYNEQFF,TGTGCCAGCAGCCGGACTAGCGGGGGGTCGAGCTCCTACAATGAGCAGTTCTTC
NA,TRBV19,NA,TRBJ1-1,CASSISLNTEAFF,TGTGCCAGTAGTATATCGCTGAACACTGAAGCTTTCTTT
NA,TRBV6-6,TRBD1,TRBJ1-2,CASKNPGQGFNGYTF,TGTGCCAGCAAAAACCCGGGACAGGGCTTTAATGGCTACACCTTC
NA,TRBV6-5,NA,TRBJ2-7,CASSYDPGARGQYF,TGTGCCAGCAGTTACGACCCCGGGGCGCGAGGCCAGTACTTC